Following are 19 T cell receptor beta chains from one sample sequenced in a study of blood T cell repertoires in COVID-19. Assay used: immunoSEQ multiplex PCR; TCRdb lists only in-frame clones, some missing. This table has 150,000 to 190,000 clones, about 88% appearing once. Material: PBMCs or T cells enriched from blood (not recorded which). These receptors were obtained from a man aged 50-59 years who had recovered from COVID-19.

The chain links TRBV10-3 to TRBJ2-5; no definite D call. Between the trimmed V and J ends, which lost 3 bases and 2 bases, there was a span of 13 bases. Germline CDR1 reads ENHRY; CDR2 reads SYGVKD. The CDR3 covers 15 residues. The CDR3 bases are TGTGCCATCAGTGAAATCGTCCGCGCACAAGAGACCCAGTACTTC. This codes for CAISEIVRAQETQYF.

This clone showed up just a few times. The genes are TRBV15 and TRBJ2-7; 7 positions agree with TRBD1. V was pared by 0 bases and J by 4 bases, with 6 bases of the junction left unmatched. CDR1 and CDR2 (germline): LNHNV, YYDKDF (reference sequence). The CDR3 loop spans 15 amino acids. The chain's CDR3 is CATSRDIGTEYEQYF. Here the CDR3 DNA reads TGTGCCACCAGCAGAGATATAGGGACAGAGTACGAGCAGTACTTC.

This sequence joins TRBV6-5 and TRBJ2-7; perhaps TRBD1 as D (6 bases). V was clipped by 8 bases and J by 2 bases, with 10 bases between them. The CDR3 runs to 12 residues. Germline V CDR1 and CDR2: MNHEY, SVGAGI. CDR3 bases: TGTGCCAGCGGGGGACATCCCTACGAGCAGTACTTC. It yields the protein CASGGHPYEQYF.

The rearrangement joins TRBV19 to TRBJ2-1; D gene ambiguous. Trimming removed 3 bases from V and 7 bases from J, with 13 bases in between. The CDR3 extends over 14 amino acids. CDR1 LNHDA and CDR2 SQIVND come from the germline V gene (reference sequence). CDR3 coding DNA: TGTGCCAGTAGTATGGGCACCTCTGGGAATGAGCAGTTCTTC. Translation: CASSMGTSGNEQFF.

The chain couples TRBV5-1 to TRBJ2-3; 15 bases align to TRBD2. The CDR3 is made up of 16 amino acids. After removal of 4 bases from V and 6 bases from J, the junction contained 6 bases not matched to a gene. Per the germline V gene, CDR1 is SGHRS and CDR2 is YFSETQ. The CDR3 sequence is CASSLAGTSGGDTQYF. The DNA for the CDR3 is TGCGCCAGCAGCCTGGCCGGGACTAGCGGGGGGGATACGCAGTATTTT.

V usage is TRBV2 and J usage is TRBJ2-2; D call uncertain. V dropped 6 bases and J dropped 2 bases, with 4 bases sitting between them. The CDR3 runs to 12 residues. CDR1 is SNHLY, CDR2 FYNNEI, per germline. The CDR3 DNA reads TGTGCCAGCAGCACTAACACCGGGGAGCTGTTTTTT. Protein sequence: CASSTNTGELFF.

This chain uses TRBV7-2 with TRBJ1-5; D possibly corresponds to TRBD1 (6 bases). V was cut by 2 bases and J by 6 bases, with 8 bases left in between. Germline values: CDR1 SGHTA, CDR2 FQGNSA. This CDR3 has 13 amino acids. The CDR3 coding sequence is TGTGCCAGCAGCTTACCAGGGGCTCAGCCCCAGCATTTT. Protein: CASSLPGAQPQHF. Full variable domain (outside the CDR3, taken from reference TRBV7-2 and TRBJ1-5): GAGVSQSPSNKVTEKGKDVELRCDPISGHTALYWYRQSLGQGLEFLIYFQGNSAPDKSGLPSDRFSAERTGGSVSTLTIQRTQQEDSAVYLCASSLPGAQPQHFGDGTRLSIL.

The chain carries TRBV12-3 or TRBV12-4 and TRBJ2-5; D uncertain. The germline V and J ends were trimmed by 2 bases and 5 bases, with 6 bases remaining between them. This CDR3 spans 12 amino acids. CDR3 DNA sequence: TGTGCCAGCAGTTTAACGCGGGAGACCCAGTACTTC. Protein product: CASSLTRETQYF.

This sequence joins TRBV30 and TRBJ1-2; 8 bases map to TRBD1. CDR1 is GTSNPN and CDR2 is SVGIG in the germline V gene (reference sequence). This CDR3 region has 13 residues. Unmatched junction bases numbered 4, after V lost 3 bases and J lost 4 bases. The DNA for the CDR3 is TGTGCCTGGAGGACAGGGGTGAGCTATGGCTACACCTTC. Translated, it gives CAWRTGVSYGYTF.

The chain is built from TRBV3-1 (or the pseudogene TRBV3-2) and TRBJ2-7, with 9 bases matching TRBD1. With V trimmed by 2 bases and J by 5 bases, 7 bases remained unmatched. The CDR3 has 15 amino acids. Per germline, CDR1 LGHDT and CDR2 YNNKEL (reference sequence). The CDR3 loop reads CASSQSGTGSHEQYF. CDR3 DNA sequence: TGTGCCAGCAGCCAATCCGGGACAGGGTCCCACGAGCAGTACTTC.

This rearrangement joins TRBV11-1 to TRBJ2-2; no definite D call. CDR1 is SGHAT, CDR2 FQDESV, per germline (reference sequence). This CDR3 has 14 amino acids. The V end was cut by 1 base, the J end by 2 bases, with 5 bases between. The DNA of the CDR3 is TGTGCCAGCAGCTTAGGACACAACACCGGGGAGCTGTTTTTT. Its translation: CASSLGHNTGELFF.

J is TRBJ1-1 and V is TRBV7-2; no clear D. The V gene lost 0 bases and the J gene lost 6 bases, with 8 bases spanning the gap. CDR3 length: 13 residues. CDR1 is SGHTA, CDR2 FQGNSA, per germline. CDR3: CASSLATRSEAFF. The CDR3 nucleotides read TGTGCCAGCAGCTTAGCAACTCGGTCTGAAGCTTTCTTT. The whole variable domain, remainder taken from reference TRBV7-2 and TRBJ1-1, is GAGVSQSPSNKVTEKGKDVELRCDPISGHTALYWYRQSLGQGLEFLIYFQGNSAPDKSGLPSDRFSAERTGGSVSTLTIQRTQQEDSAVYLCASSLATRSEAFFGQGTRLTVV.

This chain connects TRBV9 to TRBJ1-3, with D tentatively TRBD1 (5 bases). Germline V gives CDR1 SGDLS, CDR2 YYNGEE. Trimming removed 4 bases at V and 0 bases at J, with 14 bases between. This CDR3 comprises 16 residues. The CDR3 protein is CASSTQTALSGNTIYF. As DNA, the CDR3 is TGTGCCAGCAGCACACAGACAGCACTCTCTGGAAACACCATATATTTT.

This clone has a single count. The chain recombines TRBV19 with TRBJ2-1; D possibly corresponds to TRBD1 (5 bases). The CDR3 length is 13 residues. V lost 6 bases and J 7 bases, leaving 13 bases between the germline ends. The germline CDR1 and CDR2 sequences are LNHDA and SQIVND (reference sequence). CDR3 loop: CASRWQGTNEQFF. CDR3 in DNA: TGTGCCAGTAGGTGGCAGGGTACGAATGAGCAGTTCTTC.

The chain is built from TRBV7-2 and TRBJ1-2; 8 bases agree with TRBD1. V lost 5 bases, J lost 5 bases, and 10 bases stayed unmatched. The CDR3 spans 15 residues. From germline, CDR1 is SGHTA and CDR2 FQGNSA. CDR3 sequence reads: CASSQDRGFQYGYTF. As DNA, the CDR3 is TGTGCCAGCAGCCAAGACAGGGGATTTCAGTATGGCTACACCTTC.

The J gene is TRBJ2-2, the V gene TRBV5-1; D not resolved. Germline CDR1 is SGHRS and CDR2 is YFSETQ. The V end lost 4 bases, the J end lost 11 bases, and 15 bases lay between the germline ends. The CDR3 length is 13 residues. In nucleotides, the CDR3 is TGCGCCAGCAGCCCCGGCAGCCGGAGAGAGCTGTTTTTT. It codes for CASSPGSRRELFF.

The chain is built from TRBV15 and TRBJ2-5; D gene ambiguous. CDR1 is LNHNV and CDR2 is YYDKDF in the germline V gene (reference sequence). Trimming shortened V by 1 base and J by 4 bases, and 4 bases separated the two germline ends. CDR3 length: 12 residues. In DNA, the CDR3 is TGTGCCACCAGCAGAGCACTAGAGACCCAGTACTTC. Translating gives CATSRALETQYF.

The J gene is TRBJ2-7, the V gene TRBV7-9; 11 bases match TRBD2. The CDR3 length is 16 residues. In germline, CDR1 is SEHNR, CDR2 FQNEAQ (reference sequence). With V trimmed by 1 base and J by 3 bases, 5 bases remained unmatched. The CDR3 sequence: CASSLVVTSGGYEQYF. CDR3 DNA: TGTGCCAGCAGCTTAGTTGTTACTAGCGGGGGCTACGAGCAGTACTTC.

The chain has TRBV2 and TRBJ2-3, with 7 nucleotides matching TRBD1. After removal of 0 bases from V and 4 bases from J, the junction contained 16 bases not matched to a gene. The germline V gene encodes CDR1 SNHLY and CDR2 FYNNEI. The CDR3 contains 19 residues. The DNA of the CDR3 is TGTGCCAGCAGTGAAGCTGTGATAGCTTGGAGACAGGGCGCAGATACGCAGTATTTT. It encodes CASSEAVIAWRQGADTQYF.